This T cell receptor (beta chain) was sequenced during a study of OX40 agonist ivuxolimab in advanced cancers. In terms of the full investigation: Ivuxolimab was an agonistic, fully human IgG2 monoclonal antibody directed against OX40 (CD134), a costimulatory receptor. Intravenous ivuxolimab was administered to patients every 2 weeks at six dose levels: 0.01, 0.1, 0.3, 1.5, 3 and 10 mg/kg. Of the approximately 50 dose-escalation patients, hepatocellular carcinoma was present in around 20, melanoma in around 15, renal cell carcinoma in 9 and head and neck cancer in 9. A male proportion of nearly 85% and a mean age of about 60 years, ranging from 23 to 79, were recorded for the dose-escalation cohort. Patients were allowed to have had prior anti-PD-1, anti-PD-L1 or anti-CTLA-4 therapy, and 40% to 45% of the dose-escalation patients had been treated with checkpoint inhibitors. Three dose-escalation patients achieved partial responses, one with hepatocellular carcinoma and two with cutaneous melanoma. Peripheral TCRbeta sequencing was intended to test whether TCR sequence diversity was altered and clonal T-cell expansion was caused by ivuxolimab. The paper covers the monotherapy dose-escalation part of the phase I ivuxolimab trial, which included N of about 56 patients. General findings and caveats noted by the study authors: Low levels of normalized T-cell clonal expansion were also seen in some nonresponding patients. Which antigens the clonally expanded peripheral T cells were specific for was not determined. At doses of 0.1 to 3.0 mg/kg, clonal expansion of both CD4+ and CD8+ T cells in blood was seen between baseline and week 6. After ivuxolimab, expanded clones were on average more numerous among CD8+ T cells than among CD4+ T cells. In the 0.1-3.0 mg/kg groups, partial responders had among the lowest normalized peripheral clonal expansion, particularly in CD8+ T cells.

Notes on this clone: Its antigen is still unknown. The input lacks base qualities; no much larger clone sits a single base away.

Patients with autoimmune disease history or receiving systemic immunosuppression were excluded from the trial. Peripheral blood for TCR sequencing was collected from all dose cohorts at baseline, on cycle 4 day 1, and on cycle 7 day 1. Samples came from an open-label, multicenter, first-in-human phase I dose-escalation trial of ivuxolimab. The trial enrolled adults with locally advanced or metastatic head and neck squamous cell, hepatocellular, melanoma or renal cell carcinoma. Before TCR sequencing, CD4+ T cells and CD8+ T cells were sorted from peripheral blood as separate populations. Genomic DNA was extracted from sorted cells for sequencing of the TCRbeta CDR3 region. The immunoSEQ Assay was used for sequencing of TCRbeta CDR3 regions. The table comes from immuneACCESS by way of TCRdb, which keeps in-frame sequences with V and J called. Part of the clones is missing from these tables; in studies checked, under half for an unresolved V gene and the rest for unknown reasons. Counted in this sample were some 70,000 clones; approximately 90% of them appeared once. The ten largest clones add up to 2.8% of the sample.

Per the germline V gene, SGHTA is the CDR1 and FQGNSA is the CDR2. Measured from the cysteine to the phenylalanine, the CDR3 is 14 residues long. This entry keeps only the CDR3 DNA: 42 bases, framed from base 1. V is clipped by 5 bases and J by 5 bases, and the sequence between their germline boundaries is 15 bases long. The receptor was isolated from an adult with an advanced solid tumor such as melanoma, head and neck, liver or kidney cancer. The sequences come from CD4+ or CD8+ T cells sorted from blood, collected in a trial of the OX40 agonist ivuxolimab. The chain is assembled from TRBV7-2 and TRBJ2-5; the D gene is perhaps TRBD2, from 5 matching bases. At the DNA level, the sequence is TGTGCCAGCAGCCAGACCGTAAGAGGGGAGACCCAGTACTTC. Translation gives CASSQTVRGETQYF.